This TCR beta chain appears in the sequencing data of a study of T cell responses to AZD1222 COVID-19 vaccine. Study observations and caveats: Reports indicate that nearly half of spike-specific TCRs are directed at unmutated variant regions.

Clones were sequenced by immunoSEQ multiplex PCR, and TCRdb holds only the in-frame ones, with some missing. Seen here are 55,000 to 80,000 clones, approximately 90% observed once, and the top ten hold 28%. The germline gives CDR1 SGHVS, CDR2 FNYEAQ. The CDR3 extends over 15 amino acids. Trimming removed 3 bases at V and 3 bases at J, with 12 bases between. A remark on this clone: Its antigen is as yet unknown.

Second-dose intervals of approximately 4 or approximately 12 weeks were pooled. Sequenced material: peripheral blood, taken 28 days after the second AZD1222 dose. The V call is TRBV7-6, the J call TRBJ2-1, with D uncertain. This clonotype was sampled from an adult who received the AZD1222 COVID-19 vaccine. As DNA, the CDR3 is TGTGCCAGCAGCTTCCAGCCTGAGGACTACAATGAGCAGTTCTTC. Amino acid sequence: CASSFQPEDYNEQFF.